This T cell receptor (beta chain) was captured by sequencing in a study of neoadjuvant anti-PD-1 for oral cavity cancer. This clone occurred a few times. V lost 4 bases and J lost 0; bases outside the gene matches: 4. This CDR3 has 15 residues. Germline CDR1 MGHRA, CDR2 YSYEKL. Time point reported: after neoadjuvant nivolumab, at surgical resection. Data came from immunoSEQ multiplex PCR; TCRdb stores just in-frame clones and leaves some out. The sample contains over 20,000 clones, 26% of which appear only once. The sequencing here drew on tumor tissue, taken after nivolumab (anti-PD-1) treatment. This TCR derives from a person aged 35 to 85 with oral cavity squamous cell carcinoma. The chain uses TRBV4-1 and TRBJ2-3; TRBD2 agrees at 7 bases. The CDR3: CASSPLAASTDTQYF. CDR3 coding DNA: TGCGCCAGCAGCCCGCTAGCGGCTAGCACAGATACGCAGTATTTT.